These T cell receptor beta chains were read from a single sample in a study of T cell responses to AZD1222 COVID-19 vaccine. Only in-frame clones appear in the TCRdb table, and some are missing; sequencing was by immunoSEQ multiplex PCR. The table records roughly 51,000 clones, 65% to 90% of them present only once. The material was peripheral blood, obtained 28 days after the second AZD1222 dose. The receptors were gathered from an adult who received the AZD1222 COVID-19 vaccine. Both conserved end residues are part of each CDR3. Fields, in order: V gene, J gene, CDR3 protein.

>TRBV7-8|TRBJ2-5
CASSLLTSGEETQYF
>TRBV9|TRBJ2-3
CASSRGLPPEDTQYF
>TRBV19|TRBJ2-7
CASSSQGRHEQYF
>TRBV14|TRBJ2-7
CASPSKSGRRREQYF
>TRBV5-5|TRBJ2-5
CASLFSGSPQETQYF
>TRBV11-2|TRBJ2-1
CASRDGTGSSYNEQFF
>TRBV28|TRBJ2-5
CASSPTGGEETQYF
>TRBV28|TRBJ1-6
CASSYRGENSPLHF
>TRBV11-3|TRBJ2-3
CASSPSTSAGVDTQYF
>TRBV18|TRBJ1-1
CASSANGYTEAFF
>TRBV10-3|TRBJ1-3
CAISGGGTGNTIYF
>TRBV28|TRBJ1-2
CASSQQGYGYTF
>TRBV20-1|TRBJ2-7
CSASLGPSREQYF
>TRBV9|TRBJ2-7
CASNISGRAAHEQYF
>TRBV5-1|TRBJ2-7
CASSQTPASGNYEQYF
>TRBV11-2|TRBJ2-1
CASSLGDYNEQFF
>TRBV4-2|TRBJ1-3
CASSQDPPGRHSGNTIYF
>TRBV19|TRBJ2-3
CASRQDRTDTQYF
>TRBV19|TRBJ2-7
CASSIAPRSYEQYF
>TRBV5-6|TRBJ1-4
CASSLVASPPQGEKLFF
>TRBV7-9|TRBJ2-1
CASSPTSAAIHEQFF
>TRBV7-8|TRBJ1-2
CASSSDRGGGRFGYTF
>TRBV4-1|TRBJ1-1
CASSQVGGYTEAFF
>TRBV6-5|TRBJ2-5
CASSSYQETQYF
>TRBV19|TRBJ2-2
CASSPLTVGTGELFF
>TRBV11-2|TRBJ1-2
CASSLLGLNYGYTF
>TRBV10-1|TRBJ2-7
CASSEQEGLSYEQYF